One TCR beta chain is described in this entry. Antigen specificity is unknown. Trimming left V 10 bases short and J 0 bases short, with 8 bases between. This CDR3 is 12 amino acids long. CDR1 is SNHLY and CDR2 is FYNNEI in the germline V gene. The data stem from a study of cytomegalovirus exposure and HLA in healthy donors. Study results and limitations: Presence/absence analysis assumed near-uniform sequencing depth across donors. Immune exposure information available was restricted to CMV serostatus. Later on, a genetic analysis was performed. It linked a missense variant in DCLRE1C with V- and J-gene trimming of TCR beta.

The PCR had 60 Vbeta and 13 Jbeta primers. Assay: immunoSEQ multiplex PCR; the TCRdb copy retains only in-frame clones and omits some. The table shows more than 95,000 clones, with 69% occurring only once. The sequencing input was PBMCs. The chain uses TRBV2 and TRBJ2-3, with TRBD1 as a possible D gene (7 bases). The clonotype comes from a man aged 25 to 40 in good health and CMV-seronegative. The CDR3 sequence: CATGGSTDTQYF. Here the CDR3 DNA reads TGTGCCACAGGGGGGAGCACAGATACGCAGTATTTT. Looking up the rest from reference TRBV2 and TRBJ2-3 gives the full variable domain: EPEVTQTPSHQVTQMGQEVILRCVPISNHLYFYWYRQILGQKVEFLVSFYNNEISEKSEIFDDQFSVERPDGSNFTLKIRSTKLEDSAMYFCATGGSTDTQYFGPGTRLTVL.